The rows below give T cell receptor beta chains drawn from one sample of a study of human T cells and chemical hapten exposure. Using its own MiXCR run on the RACE reads, TCRdb lists one record per CDR3 protein. Here the sample spans 300,000 to 450,000 distinct CDR3 sequences, approximately 5.1% being singletons. The material sequenced was whole blood, taken in connection with sensitization to the hapten diphenylcyclopropenone (DPC). The source of these receptors is a woman in her forties or fifties with alopecia areata. Some clones in this sample may be carry-over from other donors' samples. Both conserved end residues are part of each CDR3. D genes are given only for firm matches. Clone size is not always given. Where it is, it says once, few, many or a class for expanded clones.

clone size,V gene,D gene,J gene,CDR3 protein,CDR3 DNA
NA,TRBV3-1,NA,TRBJ1-5,CASGPARNQPQHF,TGTGCCAGCGGACCGGCCCGAAATCAGCCCCAGCATTTT
few,TRBV5-4,NA,TRBJ2-2,CASSPTVYDTGELFF,TGTGCCAGCAGCCCTACAGTGTATGACACCGGGGAGCTGTTTTTT
NA,TRBV5-5,NA,TRBJ2-1,CASSWWGVSYNEQFF,TGTGCCAGCAGCTGGTGGGGGGTGTCCTACAATGAGCAGTTCTTC
many,TRBV6-5,TRBD1,TRBJ2-3,CASSSPGQGADTQYF,TGTGCCAGCAGTTCACCGGGACAGGGGGCAGATACGCAGTATTTT
many,TRBV2,NA,TRBJ1-4,CASSETVGVNEKLFF,TGTGCCAGCAGTGAAACAGTCGGGGTTAATGAAAAACTGTTTTTT
many,TRBV7-2,NA,TRBJ2-3,CASSLGGSVTDTQYF,TGTGCCAGCAGCTTAGGGGGGAGTGTTACAGATACGCAGTATTTT
few,TRBV6-6,NA,TRBJ1-1,CAIGFTEAFF,TGTGCCATCGGTTTCACTGAAGCTTTCTTT
many,TRBV12-5,NA,TRBJ1-1,CASGLFLAPKMNTEAFF,TGTGCTAGTGGTTTGTTTCTGGCCCCGAAGATGAACACTGAAGCTTTCTTT
many,TRBV7-7,TRBD2,TRBJ2-1,CASSPRLAGGSHEQFF,TGTGCCAGCAGTCCTCGACTAGCGGGAGGTAGCCATGAGCAGTTCTTC
NA,TRBV16,NA,TRBJ1-5,CASSQGWGANQPQHF,TGTGCCAGCAGCCAGGGGTGGGGCGCGAATCAGCCCCAGCATTTT
few,TRBV2,NA,TRBJ2-7,CASSGTGTAGGEQYF,TGTGCCAGCAGTGGAACCGGGACGGCCGGCGGAGAGCAGTACTTC
NA,TRBV6-5,NA,TRBJ1-5,CASSPGVNQPQHF,TGTGCCAGCAGTCCCGGAGTCAATCAGCCCCAGCATTTT